A single sample is the source of the 10 T cell receptor beta chains below, sequenced in a study of T-cell reconstitution after alpha-beta-depleted transplantation in children. Using unique molecular identifiers, the investigators prepared the TCRbeta library. TCRdb used MiXCR to reprocess the PCR reads, holding one entry per CDR3 protein. The data show some 180,000 distinct CDR3 sequences, approximately 6.9% seen once. Sequences were derived from PBMCs, sampled before TCRalphabeta/CD19-depleted stem cell transplant. The receptors originated from a boy aged 2 to 9 with acute lymphoblastic leukemia, due to receive a stem cell transplant.

This clonotype was seen a handful of times. The J gene is TRBJ2-1, the V gene TRBV6-2 or TRBV6-3; 9 bases are a match to TRBD1. J was trimmed by 0 bases and V by 5 bases; bases with no gene match: 11. Germline V gives CDR1 MNHEY, CDR2 SVGEGT. This CDR3 region has 18 residues. Here the CDR3 reads CASSPIPQGAASYNEQFF. The CDR3 bases are TGTGCCAGCAGTCCTATTCCACAGGGGGCGGCCTCCTACAATGAGCAGTTCTTC.

This clonotype was detected ten times or more. This chain connects TRBV6-5 to TRBJ2-5, with D uncertain. Germline CDR1 and CDR2: MNHEY and SVGAGI. Trimming took off 6 bases at V and 2 bases at J, with 19 bases between the two ends. The CDR3 sequence is 16 residues long. The CDR3 nucleotides are TGTGCCAGCAGCTACGTCGGGCGTTCGGGTCAAGAGACCCAGTACTTC. It specifies CASSYVGRSGQETQYF.

This clonotype was observed at least ten times. This chain joins TRBV29-1 and TRBJ2-7, with TRBD1 matching over 10 bases. V trimming: 7 bases; J trimming: 4 bases; junction bases outside the gene matches: 7. Germline loops: CDR1 SQVTM, CDR2 ANQGSEA. The CDR3 consists of 13 residues. This CDR3 reads CSAYTGQGYEQYF. As DNA, the CDR3 is TGCAGCGCCTACACGGGACAGGGGTACGAGCAGTACTTC.

In its sample, this clonotype is medium-sized. The chain carries TRBV29-1 and TRBJ2-1; TRBD2 is a possible D gene (5 bases). The CDR3 is made up of 17 amino acids. The V end lost 1 base, the J end lost 6 bases, and 22 bases lay between the germline ends. Germline V gene sequence: CDR1 SQVTM, CDR2 ANQGSEA. This CDR3 reads CSVEASRTPKVINEQFF. In DNA, the CDR3 is TGCAGCGTTGAAGCATCCCGGACTCCCAAGGTAATCAATGAGCAGTTCTTC.

This clonotype appeared many times. One end of the junction varies from germline; a read error may be responsible. The CDR3 DNA reads as TGTGCTAGCAGCTTAGAGCGGTACACCGGGGAGCTGTTTTTT. As protein: CASSLERYTGELFF. The V call is TRBV7-7, the J call TRBJ2-2; TRBD2 is a possible D gene (5 bases). CDR1 is SSHAT, CDR2 FNYEAQ, per germline (reference sequence). The CDR3 has 14 residues.

This chain uses TRBV20-1 with TRBJ1-5; D gene ambiguous. Looked up from germline, CDR1 is DFQATT and CDR2 is SNEGSKA (reference sequence). V was trimmed by 4 bases and J by 0 bases, leaving 7 bases between them. The CDR3 is made up of 13 amino acids. CDR3 residues: CSAKGASNQPQHF. The CDR3 DNA is TGCAGTGCTAAGGGAGCTAGCAATCAGCCCCAGCATTTT.

In its sample, this clonotype was seen many times. The chain carries TRBV7-2 and TRBJ1-5; D gene uncertain. The V end lost 1 base, the J end lost 7 bases, and 5 bases lay between the germline ends. Per germline, CDR1 SGHTA and CDR2 FQGNSA. CDR3 length: 12 residues. CDR3 loop: CASSLVYQPQHF. CDR3 coding DNA: TGTGCCAGCAGCTTAGTATACCAGCCCCAGCATTTT.

The sample holds many counts of this clonotype. This chain connects TRBV3-1 to TRBJ2-1, with TRBD1 as a possible D gene (5 bases). Trimming removed 0 bases from V and 11 bases from J, with 11 bases in between. The CDR3 consists of 13 residues. Germline CDR1 is LGHDT and CDR2 is YNNKEL (reference sequence). The CDR3 sequence: CASSQDYAGKQFF. CDR3 nucleotide sequence: TGTGCCAGCAGCCAAGATTATGCAGGGAAGCAGTTCTTC.

This chain links TRBV20-1 with TRBJ2-7; unclear D gene. CDR1 and CDR2 from the germline V gene are DFQATT and SNEGSKA (reference sequence). The CDR3 has 14 residues. Trimming pared 0 bases from V and 6 bases from J, leaving 15 bases between. In DNA form, the CDR3 reads TGCAGTGCTAGAGAGGACGGAAGCCTGGGCGAGCAGTACTTC. Translating gives CSAREDGSLGEQYF.

With respect to this clonotype: Being one base from a much bigger clone, this may be a read error. No conserved phenylalanine or tryptophan is present at the end of the CDR3, so a read error is the likely explanation. The chain couples TRBV28 to TRBJ1-6; maybe TRBD1 (5 bases). Germline CDR1 is MDHEN and CDR2 is SYDVKM. CDR3 length: 15 residues. The V and J ends lost 6 bases and 10 bases respectively, with 19 bases between them. The DNA of the CDR3 is TGTGCCAGCAGCCGGGGCCGGGACGGGCGGTCACCCCTCCACTGT. Translation gives CASSRGRDGRSPLHC.